These 8 T cell receptor beta chains were all obtained from the same sample, sequenced in a study of blood T cell repertoires in COVID-19. Some clones are missing from TCRdb's copy, which holds only in-frame ones; the method was immunoSEQ multiplex PCR. The sample has roughly 230,000 clones, over 75% seen once. The sequencing input was peripheral blood. These receptors all come from an elderly woman with acute or convalescent COVID-19.

This rearrangement joins TRBV11-2 to TRBJ2-3; 7 nucleotides line up with TRBD1. This CDR3 has 16 amino acids. Germline trimming cut 1 base from V and 6 bases from J; bases unmatched to any gene: 10. The germline V gene has CDR1 SGHAT and CDR2 FQNNGV. The CDR3 reads CASSLGTGGIMDTQYF. The CDR3 DNA reads TGTGCCAGCAGCTTAGGGACAGGTGGGATCATGGATACGCAGTATTTT.

This sequence joins TRBV5-1 and TRBJ2-6; a weak D match, TRBD1 (6 bases). With 4 bases removed from V and 0 bases from J, the gap between germline ends came to 11 bases. The CDR3 length is 16 residues. Per the germline V gene, CDR1 is SGHRS and CDR2 is YFSETQ. Here the CDR3 reads CASSRGSLSGANVLTF. The CDR3 DNA follows: TGCGCCAGCAGCAGGGGGTCCCTCTCTGGGGCCAACGTCCTGACTTTC.

This rearrangement joins TRBV2 to TRBJ1-4; no firm D call. This CDR3 has 15 residues. V shed 1 base and J shed 0 bases, with 6 bases lying between them. The germline gives CDR1 SNHLY, CDR2 FYNNEI. The CDR3 is CASSEERSTNEKLFF. CDR3 nucleotide sequence: TGTGCCAGCAGTGAAGAGAGGTCAACTAATGAAAAACTGTTTTTT.

This chain links TRBV15 with TRBJ2-5, with 9 bases that match TRBD1. The ends lost 4 bases at V and 5 bases at J; junction bases unmatched: 11. Germline CDR1 and CDR2: LNHNV and YYDKDF (reference sequence). The CDR3 covers 16 residues. The CDR3 protein is CATSTVGYRGRETQYF. The CDR3 nucleotides are TGTGCCACCAGCACCGTCGGGTACAGGGGGCGGGAGACCCAGTACTTC.

The CDR3 protein is CAISESTSGGFTDTQYF. CDR3 sequence (DNA): TGTGCCATCAGTGAGTCGACTAGCGGGGGGTTCACAGATACGCAGTATTTT. This chain links TRBV10-3 with TRBJ2-3; 13 bases agree with TRBD2. V trimming: 0 bases; J trimming: 2 bases; junction bases outside the gene matches: 2. The CDR3 extends over 17 amino acids. Germline V gene lookup returns CDR1 ENHRY and CDR2 SYGVKD.

The chain couples TRBV5-1 to TRBJ1-6; the match to TRBD1 covers 8 bases. V lost 7 bases, J lost 7 bases, and 4 bases stayed unmatched. Germline values: CDR1 SGHRS, CDR2 YFSETQ. The CDR3 sequence is 13 residues long. CDR3 in amino acids: CASARDRNSPLHF. The CDR3 nucleotides are TGCGCCAGCGCCCGGGACAGGAATTCACCCCTCCACTTT.

The chain is built from TRBV2 and TRBJ1-4; tentatively, D is TRBD1 (5 bases). With 1 base removed from V and 3 bases from J, the gap between germline ends came to 6 bases. Germline assignment: CDR1 SNHLY and CDR2 FYNNEI. CDR3 size: 14 residues. CDR3 nucleotides: TGTGCCAGCAGTGAAGGGGGCTCTAATGAAAAACTGTTTTTT. It specifies CASSEGGSNEKLFF.

This chain links TRBV7-8 with TRBJ1-5; D perhaps matches TRBD1 (6 bases). Germline CDR1 and CDR2: SGHVS and FQNEAQ. The V end was cut by 5 bases, the J end by 6 bases, with 14 bases between. The CDR3 has 14 residues. The CDR3 region is CASSPRGVAQPQHF. DNA for the CDR3: TGTGCCAGCAGCCCCAGGGGAGTGGCTCAGCCCCAGCATTTT.